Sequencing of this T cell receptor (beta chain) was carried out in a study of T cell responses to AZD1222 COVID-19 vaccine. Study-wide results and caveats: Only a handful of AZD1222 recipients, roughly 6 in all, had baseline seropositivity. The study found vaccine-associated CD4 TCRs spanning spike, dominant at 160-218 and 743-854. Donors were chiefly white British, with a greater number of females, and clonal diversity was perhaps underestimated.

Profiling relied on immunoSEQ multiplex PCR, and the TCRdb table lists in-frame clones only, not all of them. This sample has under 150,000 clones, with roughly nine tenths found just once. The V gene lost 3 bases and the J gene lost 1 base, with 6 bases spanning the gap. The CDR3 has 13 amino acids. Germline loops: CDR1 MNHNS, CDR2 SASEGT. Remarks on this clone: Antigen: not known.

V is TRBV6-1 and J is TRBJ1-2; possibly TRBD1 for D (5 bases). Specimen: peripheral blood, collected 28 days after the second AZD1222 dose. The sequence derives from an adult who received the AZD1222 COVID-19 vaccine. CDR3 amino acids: CASSDRVNYGYTF. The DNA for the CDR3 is TGTGCCAGCAGTGACAGGGTTAACTATGGCTACACCTTC.